Presented here are 22 T cell receptor beta chains from one specimen sequenced in a study of cytomegalovirus exposure and HLA in healthy donors. With 60 Vbeta and 13 Jbeta primers, the PCR was carried out. Measured with immunoSEQ multiplex PCR; TCRdb has only the in-frame clones, and not every one. The repertoire shows about 140,000 clones; the top ten hold approximately 2.5%. Sequencing was carried out using PBMCs. The receptors stem from a man aged 40-49 years in good health and CMV-seronegative.

The chain combines TRBV7-9 with TRBJ2-2; D gene ambiguous. CDR3 length equals 12 residues. Trimming cost V 3 bases and J 8 bases, with 7 bases left between them. Germline V gives CDR1 SEHNR, CDR2 FQNEAQ (reference sequence). The DNA of the CDR3 is TGTGCCAGCAGCTTTGGGCAGGGGGAGCTGTTTTTT. This translates into CASSFGQGELFF.

The chain has TRBV19 and TRBJ2-1; 10 bases are shared with TRBD2. There are 15 residues in the CDR3. Per the germline V gene, CDR1 is LNHDA and CDR2 is SQIVND (reference sequence). Trimming at V came to 6 bases and at J to 6 bases, leaving 8 bases not matched to a gene. CDR3 in DNA: TGTGCCAGTAGCCCGTTCCTAGCGGGGGTCAATGAGCAGTTCTTC. As protein: CASSPFLAGVNEQFF.

The rearrangement joins TRBV28 to TRBJ1-2, with D tentatively TRBD1 (6 bases). Germline V gene sequence: CDR1 MDHEN, CDR2 SYDVKM. Between the trimmed V and J ends, which lost 5 bases and 2 bases, there was a span of 9 bases. The CDR3 extends over 13 amino acids. CDR3 DNA: TGTGCCAGCAGTAAAGGACAGAACTATGGCTACACCTTC. Amino acid sequence: CASSKGQNYGYTF.

The genes are TRBV19 and TRBJ1-3; D is unclear. Trimming shortened V by 3 bases and J by 3 bases, and 18 bases separated the two germline ends. The germline gives CDR1 LNHDA, CDR2 SQIVND (reference sequence). CDR3 size: 17 residues. In nucleotides, the CDR3 is TGTGCCAGTAGTATGAGTCGGCGAGGAGGAGGTGGAAACACCATATATTTT. It yields the protein CASSMSRRGGGGNTIYF.

V is TRBV7-9 and J is TRBJ2-3, with D perhaps TRBD2 (5 bases). The CDR3 extends over 15 amino acids. Per germline, CDR1 SEHNR and CDR2 FQNEAQ (reference sequence). V was clipped by 1 base and J by 0 bases, with 8 bases between them. CDR3 sequence: CASSLGRTSTDTQYF. Written as DNA, the CDR3 is TGTGCCAGCAGCTTAGGGAGGACTAGCACAGATACGCAGTATTTT.

This chain uses TRBV7-9 with TRBJ2-5, with a tentative D call TRBD2 (6 bases). Trimming shortened V by 3 bases and J by 5 bases, and 16 bases separated the two germline ends. Germline V lookup: CDR1 SEHNR, CDR2 FQNEAQ (reference sequence). The CDR3 loop spans 15 amino acids. CDR3: CASSLGLGREETQYF. CDR3 sequence (DNA): TGTGCCAGCAGCTTGGGTCTTGGCCGGGAGGAGACCCAGTACTTC. The full variable domain, with the rest looked up from reference TRBV7-9 and TRBJ2-5, is DTGVSQNPRHKITKRGQNVTFRCDPISEHNRLYWYRQTLGQGPEFLTYFQNEAQLEKSRLLSDRFSAERPKGSFSTLEIQRTEQGDSAMYLCASSLGLGREETQYFGPGTRLLVL.

Worth noting for this clone: The missing conserved phenylalanine or tryptophan at the end of this CDR3 makes a read error likely. The CDR3 here is CASSLSGGNQPQHL. DNA of the CDR3: TGTGCCAGCAGTTTATCCGGGGGGAATCAGCCCCAGCATCTT. V and J are TRBV28 and TRBJ1-5, with D possibly matching TRBD1 (5 bases). Germline V CDR1 and CDR2: MDHEN, SYDVKM. Trimming left V 1 base short and J 4 bases short, with 8 bases between. The CDR3 length is 14 residues.

The CDR3 bases are TGTGCCAGCAGTTACAGGGAGGGACAGCCCCAGCATTTT. It codes for CASSYREGQPQHF. The chain uses TRBV6-6 and TRBJ1-5; D call uncertain. V was clipped by 2 bases and J by 7 bases, with 9 bases between them. The CDR3 spans 13 residues. The germline V gene has CDR1 MNHNY and CDR2 SVGAGI (reference sequence).

To note about this clone: The missing conserved phenylalanine or tryptophan at the end of this CDR3 makes a read error likely. The DNA is left out, because the CDR3 cannot be placed on it with certainty; the CDR3 is given as TCRdb lists it. The CDR3 spells CASSLAPRDRCPC. V gene TRBV5-6 combines with J gene TRBJ2-7; the D call in the table, TRBD1, was not verified against the DNA. Counting both end residues, the CDR3 totals 13 amino acids. Germline values: CDR1 SGHDT, CDR2 YYEEEE.

As concerns this clone: A junction end diverges from the germline sequence, so it may reflect a read error. The chain recombines TRBV5-1 with TRBJ2-3; 7 bases map to TRBD2. CDR3 length equals 16 residues. In germline, CDR1 is SGHRS, CDR2 YFSETQ. In nucleotides, the CDR3 is TGCGCCAGCGGCTTGCCCCTGGGGGGGGTAACAGATACGCAGTATTTT. Its translation: CASGLPLGGVTDTQYF.

V usage is TRBV25-1 and J usage is TRBJ2-7, with a possible D match to TRBD2 (6 bases). With 0 bases removed from V and 0 bases from J, the gap between germline ends came to 9 bases. This CDR3 has 15 residues. Germline CDR1 is MGHDK and CDR2 is SYGVNS. CDR3 coding DNA: TGTGCCAGCAGTGAATACGCGGGAAGCTCCTACGAGCAGTACTTC. Translated, it gives CASSEYAGSSYEQYF.

In nucleotides, the CDR3 is TGCAGCGTCGCGGGACTAGCCAAAAACATTCAGTACTTC. Its protein is CSVAGLAKNIQYF. The gene calls are TRBV29-1 and TRBJ2-4; the D gene is possibly TRBD2 (6 bases). There are 13 residues in the CDR3. From germline, CDR1 is SQVTM and CDR2 ANQGSEA. The V gene lost 6 bases and the J gene lost 0 bases, with 9 bases spanning the gap.

The chain carries TRBV15 and TRBJ2-3, with TRBD2 matching 11 bases. V was pared by 1 base and J by 2 bases, with 2 bases of the junction left unmatched. The germline gives CDR1 LNHNV, CDR2 YYDKDF (reference sequence). The CDR3 runs 16 residues. Written as DNA, the CDR3 is TGTGCCACCAGCAGAGGACTAGCGGGGCTCACAGATACGCAGTATTTT. It specifies CATSRGLAGLTDTQYF.

The chain couples TRBV7-9 to TRBJ1-3, with 8 bases identical to TRBD1. V lost 3 bases to trimming and J lost 3 bases; unmatched junction nucleotides: 4. CDR1 and CDR2 from the germline V gene are SEHNR and FQNEAQ (reference sequence). This CDR3 is 15 amino acids long. The CDR3 sequence: CASSLDRVGGNTIYF. CDR3 DNA: TGTGCCAGCAGCTTGGACAGGGTGGGTGGAAACACCATATATTTT.

The chain has TRBV7-8 and TRBJ2-4; 13 bases line up with TRBD2. Trimming cost V 5 bases and J 7 bases; bases outside gene matches: 2. Per the germline V gene, CDR1 is SGHVS and CDR2 is FQNEAQ. The CDR3 contains 14 residues. In DNA form, the CDR3 reads TGTGCCAGCAGCCGGGGACTAGCGGGGAACATTCAGTACTTC. Protein: CASSRGLAGNIQYF.

The chain recombines TRBV6-1 with TRBJ1-6; D unresolved. The V and J ends lost 3 bases and 0 bases respectively, with 9 bases between them. CDR3 size: 16 residues. The germline CDR1 and CDR2 sequences are MNHNS and SASEGT. The CDR3: CASSDTGSSYNSPLHF. The CDR3 nucleotides are TGTGCCAGCAGTGATACCGGGAGCTCCTATAATTCACCCCTCCACTTT.

Concerning this clone itself: One end of the junction is discordant with germline, which a read error may explain. This sample includes further DNA sequences coding for the same CDR3. V and J are TRBV6-5 and TRBJ1-2; D call uncertain. Per the germline V gene, CDR1 is MNHEY and CDR2 is SVGAGI. CDR3 length: 14 amino acids. CDR3 sequence reads: CASSSAGANYGYTF. CDR3 coding DNA: TGCGCCAGCAGTTCCGCCGGAGCTAACTATGGCTACACCTTC.

The chain uses TRBV9 and TRBJ2-3; 7 positions agree with TRBD2. The CDR3 extends over 14 amino acids. CDR1 is SGDLS, CDR2 YYNGEE, per germline. The V gene end was trimmed by 2 bases and the J gene end by 3 bases; junction bases not matched to a gene: 3. DNA of the CDR3: TGTGCCAGCAGCGTTAGGACTAGGACAGATACGCAGTATTTT. The encoded protein is CASSVRTRTDTQYF.

In the case of this clone: Sequence at one end of the junction differs from germline and may be a read error. V usage is TRBV6-1 and J usage is TRBJ2-3; TRBD2 matches 9 bases. Germline V lookup: CDR1 MNHNS, CDR2 SASEGT. CDR3 size: 16 residues. CDR3 amino acids: CASSKAWTSGTDTQYF. The CDR3 DNA is TGTGCCAGCAGTAAAGCGTGGACTAGCGGCACAGATACGCAGTATTTT.

The chain recombines TRBV4-2 with TRBJ2-3; 11 bases map to TRBD2. Germline assignment: CDR1 LGHNA and CDR2 YNFKEQ. The CDR3 consists of 19 residues. V shed 0 bases and J 2 bases; nucleotides not matched to a gene: 10. This CDR3 is CASSQDRWTSGSITDTQYF. The CDR3 DNA reads as TGTGCCAGCAGCCAAGATAGATGGACTAGCGGGTCAATCACAGATACGCAGTATTTT.

The genes are TRBV18 and TRBJ1-2, with 8 nucleotides matching TRBD1. This CDR3 contains 16 residues. V lost 1 base, J lost 4 bases, and 8 bases stayed unmatched. Germline V gene data show CDR1 as KGHSH and CDR2 as LQKENI. The CDR3 DNA reads as TGTGCCAGCTCACCACTCCAGGGGGCCTCCCTCTATGGCTACACCTTC. It yields the protein CASSPLQGASLYGYTF.

The chain combines TRBV5-4 with TRBJ2-3, with 8 bases aligning to TRBD2. Germline-derived CDR1 and CDR2 are SGHNT and YYREEE (reference sequence). The CDR3 consists of 15 residues. The ends lost 9 bases at V and 6 bases at J; junction bases unmatched: 15. CDR3 amino acids: CATGSAGGQFDTQYF. The DNA for the CDR3 is TGTGCCACCGGTTCGGCGGGGGGCCAGTTCGATACGCAGTATTTT.